The subject of this entry is one T cell receptor (beta chain). Its target is unknown. The data stem from a study of regulatory T cells in long-lasting Graves disease. The CDR3 contains 14 residues. CDR1 DFQATT and CDR2 SNEGSKA come from the germline V gene (reference sequence). Through Arm-PCR of CDR3 regions and iRepertoire HTBI primers, TCR beta libraries were built. In TCRdb, the multiplex PCR reads were re-called with MiXCR into one record per CDR3 protein. The sample consists of more than 450,000 distinct CDR3 sequences, around 15% of them appearing once. The study, taken as a whole, reports: Persistent Graves' patients showed reduced TCR diversity versus newly diagnosed patients.

As for time point: newly diagnosed GD, antithyroid drugs for less than 3 months. PBMCs provided the RNA from which the TCR library was made. These data were also filed under a second study, of T cells in Graves' hyperthyroidism and ophthalmopathy. That work states: TCR CDR3 regions were first amplified by RT-PCR with HTBI primers.

The TCR originated in a man between 35 and 55 years old with Graves disease. This material consisted of peripheral blood mononuclear cells (PBMCs), taken at new diagnosis, from a patient treated with antithyroid drugs. This chain connects TRBV20-1 to TRBJ2-3; 16 positions agree with TRBD2. The tail of the sequence fits TRBJ2-1 better, so the J call may be wrong. The CDR3 nucleotides read TGCAGTGCCACCGGGACTAGCGGGGGGGATGAGCAGTTCTTC. Its protein product is CSATGTSGGDEQFF.